The clone carrying this T cell receptor (beta chain) has a count of ten or more. The sample originates from a study of CD8+CD57+ T cells in acquired aplastic anemia. Per germline, CDR1 SQVTM and CDR2 ANQGSEA. The length of the CDR3 is 12 residues. Germline trimming cut 7 bases from V and 16 bases from J; bases unmatched to any gene: 12. The template for TCR beta VDJ and CDR3 sequence profiling was genomic DNA. TCRdb used MiXCR to reprocess the reads, holding one entry per CDR3 protein. The table shows 150,000 to 200,000 distinct CDR3 sequences, with less than 55% occurring only once. The rearrangement uses TRBV29-1 and TRBJ2-1; 11 nucleotides agree with TRBD1. The TCR originated in a human donor in good health. What was sequenced was sorted CD4+, CD8+, or CD8+CD57+ T cells (not recorded which) from PBMCs. The CDR3 loop is CSAAPGQGGPFF. CDR3 sequence (DNA): TGCAGCGCCGCGCCGGGACAGGGGGGACCCTTCTTC.